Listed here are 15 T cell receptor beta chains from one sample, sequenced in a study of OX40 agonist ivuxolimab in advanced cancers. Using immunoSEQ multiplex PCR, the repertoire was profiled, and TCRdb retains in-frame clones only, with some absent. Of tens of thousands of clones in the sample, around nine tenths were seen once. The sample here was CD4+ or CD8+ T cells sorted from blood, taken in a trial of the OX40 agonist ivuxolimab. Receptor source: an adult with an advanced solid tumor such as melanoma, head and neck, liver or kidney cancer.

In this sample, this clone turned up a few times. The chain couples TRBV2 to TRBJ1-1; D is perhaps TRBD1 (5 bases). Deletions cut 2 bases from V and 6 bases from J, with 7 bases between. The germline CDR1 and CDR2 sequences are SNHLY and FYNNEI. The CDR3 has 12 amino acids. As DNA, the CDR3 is TGTGCCAGCAGTGAACGGGGCGCTGAAGCTTTCTTT. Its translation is CASSERGAEAFF.

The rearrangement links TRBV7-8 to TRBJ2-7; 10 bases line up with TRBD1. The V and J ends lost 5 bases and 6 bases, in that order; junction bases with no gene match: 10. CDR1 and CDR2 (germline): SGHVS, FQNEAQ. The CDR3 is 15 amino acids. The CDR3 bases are TGTGCCAGCAGCCCTCCCGGGACAGGGGTCCCCGAGCAGTACTTC. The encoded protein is CASSPPGTGVPEQYF.

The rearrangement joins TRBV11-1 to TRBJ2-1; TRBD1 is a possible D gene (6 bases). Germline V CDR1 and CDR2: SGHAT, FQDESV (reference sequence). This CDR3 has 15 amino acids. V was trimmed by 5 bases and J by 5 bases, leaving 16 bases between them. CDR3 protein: CASSLGQNPDNEQFF. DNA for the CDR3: TGTGCCAGCAGCCTAGGACAGAATCCCGACAATGAGCAGTTCTTC.

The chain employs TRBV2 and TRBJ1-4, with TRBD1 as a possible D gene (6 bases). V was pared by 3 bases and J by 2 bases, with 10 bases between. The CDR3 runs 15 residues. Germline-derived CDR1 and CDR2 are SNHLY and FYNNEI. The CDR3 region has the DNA TGTGCCAGCAGTGATGTGGGGGCTACTAATGAAAAACTGTTTTTT. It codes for CASSDVGATNEKLFF.

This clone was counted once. CDR3 in amino acids: CASGVNQPQHF. CDR3 coding DNA: TGTGCCAGCGGGGTCAATCAGCCCCAGCATTTT. This sequence joins TRBV6-5 and TRBJ1-5; D unresolved. This CDR3 comprises 11 residues. Per germline, CDR1 MNHEY and CDR2 SVGAGI. The ends were cut back, 8 bases at V and 3 bases at J, with 5 bases in the middle.

CDR3 in amino acids: CASSKEGLEVNEAFF. CDR3 sequence (DNA): TGTGCCAGCAGCAAGGAGGGGCTGGAAGTAAATGAAGCTTTCTTT. The chain uses TRBV21-1 and TRBJ1-1. TRBV21-1 is noted as a pseudogene. This CDR3 has 15 residues.

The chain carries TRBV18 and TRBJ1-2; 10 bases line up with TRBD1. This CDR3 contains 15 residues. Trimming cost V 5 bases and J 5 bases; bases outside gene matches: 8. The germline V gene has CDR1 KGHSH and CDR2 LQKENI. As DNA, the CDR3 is TGTGCCAGCTCATCCTCCGGGACAGGGGTATATGGCTACACCTTC. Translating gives CASSSSGTGVYGYTF.

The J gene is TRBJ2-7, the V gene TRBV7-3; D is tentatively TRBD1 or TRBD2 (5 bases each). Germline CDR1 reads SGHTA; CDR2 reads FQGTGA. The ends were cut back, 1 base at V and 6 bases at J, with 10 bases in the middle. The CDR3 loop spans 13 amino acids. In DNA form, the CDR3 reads TGTGCCAGCAGCTTAAGTTGGGGACGCGAGCAGTACTTC. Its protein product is CASSLSWGREQYF.

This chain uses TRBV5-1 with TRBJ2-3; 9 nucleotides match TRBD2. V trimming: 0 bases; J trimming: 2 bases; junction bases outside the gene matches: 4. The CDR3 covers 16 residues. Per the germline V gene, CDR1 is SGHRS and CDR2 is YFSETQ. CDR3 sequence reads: CASSLAASGTTDTQYF. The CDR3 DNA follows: TGCGCCAGCAGCTTGGCCGCTAGCGGGACCACAGATACGCAGTATTTT.

CDR3 nucleotide sequence: TGTGCCAGCAGTCCGGGACTAGCCGCGGCCGAGCAGTACTTC. It specifies CASSPGLAAAEQYF. The chain recombines TRBV27 with TRBJ2-7, with 9 positions matching TRBD2. The V and J ends lost 5 bases and 6 bases, in that order; junction bases with no gene match: 8. There are 14 residues in the CDR3. The V gene's germline CDR1 is MNHEY and CDR2 SMNVEV (reference sequence).

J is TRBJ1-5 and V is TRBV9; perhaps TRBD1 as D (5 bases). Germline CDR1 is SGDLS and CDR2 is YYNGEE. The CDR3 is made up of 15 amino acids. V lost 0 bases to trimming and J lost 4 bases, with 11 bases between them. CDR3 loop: CASSVAGGSNQPQHF. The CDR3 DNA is TGTGCCAGCAGCGTAGCCGGGGGGTCGAATCAGCCCCAGCATTTT.

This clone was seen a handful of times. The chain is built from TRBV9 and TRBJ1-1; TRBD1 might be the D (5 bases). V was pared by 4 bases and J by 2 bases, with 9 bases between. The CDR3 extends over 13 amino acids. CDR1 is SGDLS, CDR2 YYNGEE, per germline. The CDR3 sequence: CASSPDTNTEAFF. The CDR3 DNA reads TGTGCCAGCAGCCCGGACACAAACACTGAAGCTTTCTTT.

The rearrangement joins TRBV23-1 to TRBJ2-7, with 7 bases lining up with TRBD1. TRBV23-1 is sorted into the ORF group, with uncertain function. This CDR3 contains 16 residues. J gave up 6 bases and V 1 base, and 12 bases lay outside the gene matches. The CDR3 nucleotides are TGCGCCAGCAGTCAATTAGGCCAGGGACAGCCAGGCGAGCAGTACTTC. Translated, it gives CASSQLGQGQPGEQYF.

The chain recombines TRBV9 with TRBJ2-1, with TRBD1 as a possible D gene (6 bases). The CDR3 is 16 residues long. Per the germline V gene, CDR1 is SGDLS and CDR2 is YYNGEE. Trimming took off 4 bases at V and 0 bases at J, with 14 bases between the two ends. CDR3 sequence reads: CASSTLRGSSYNEQFF. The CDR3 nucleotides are TGTGCCAGCAGCACTCTTAGGGGGAGCTCCTACAATGAGCAGTTCTTC.

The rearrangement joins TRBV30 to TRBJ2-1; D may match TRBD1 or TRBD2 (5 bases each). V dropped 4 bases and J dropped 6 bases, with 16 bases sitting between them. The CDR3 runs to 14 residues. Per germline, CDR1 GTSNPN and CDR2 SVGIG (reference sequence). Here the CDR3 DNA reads TGTGCCTGGACCGGGACCGTTCCTGGCAATGAGCAGTTCTTC. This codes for CAWTGTVPGNEQFF.